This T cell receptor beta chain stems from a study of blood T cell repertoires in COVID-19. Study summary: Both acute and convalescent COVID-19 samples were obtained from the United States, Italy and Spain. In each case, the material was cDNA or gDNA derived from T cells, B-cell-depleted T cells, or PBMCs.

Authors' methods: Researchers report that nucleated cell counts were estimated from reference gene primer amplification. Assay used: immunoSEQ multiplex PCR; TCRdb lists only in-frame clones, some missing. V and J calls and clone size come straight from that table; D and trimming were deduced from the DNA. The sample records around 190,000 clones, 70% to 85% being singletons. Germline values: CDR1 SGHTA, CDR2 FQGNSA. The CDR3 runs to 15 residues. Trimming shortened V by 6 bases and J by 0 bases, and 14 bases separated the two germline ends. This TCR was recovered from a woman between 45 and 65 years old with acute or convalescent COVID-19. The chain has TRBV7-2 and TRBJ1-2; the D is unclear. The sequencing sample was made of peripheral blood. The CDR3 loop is CASRPVGSPNYGYTF. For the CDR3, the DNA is TGTGCCAGCAGGCCGGTGGGCAGCCCTAACTATGGCTACACCTTC.